One and the same sample provided the 15 T cell receptor beta chains below, sequenced in a study of cytomegalovirus exposure and HLA in healthy donors. PCR was performed using 60 Vbeta and 13 Jbeta primers. The method was immunoSEQ multiplex PCR; TCRdb's version includes in-frame clones alone and lacks a portion of them. The sample carries roughly 45,000 clones, approximately 75% recorded once. Sequenced: PBMCs. The receptors derive from a young man in good health and CMV-seronegative.

This chain's CDR3 is CASSLGGTSGSSSYEQYF. The DNA for the CDR3 is TGTGCCAGCAGCTTAGGGGGGACTAGCGGGAGTAGTTCCTACGAGCAGTACTTC. This chain uses TRBV7-9 with TRBJ2-7, with 14 bases fitting TRBD2. V gave up 1 base and J gave up 1 base; unmatched junction bases: 6. The CDR3 has 18 residues. Germline V gives CDR1 SEHNR, CDR2 FQNEAQ (reference sequence).

The J gene is TRBJ2-7, the V gene TRBV6-5; D is unresolved. V was pared by 4 bases and J by 0 bases, with 4 bases between. Germline-derived CDR1 and CDR2 are MNHEY and SVGAGI. This CDR3 region has 12 residues. The CDR3 loop reads CASSFSSYEQYF. The CDR3, as DNA: TGTGCCAGCAGTTTCAGCTCCTACGAGCAGTACTTC.

The genes are TRBV27 and TRBJ2-6; weak D call: TRBD1 (5 bases). Germline CDR1 and CDR2: MNHEY and SMNVEV (reference sequence). The CDR3 extends over 18 amino acids. V dropped 1 base and J dropped 2 bases, with 15 bases sitting between them. CDR3 coding DNA: TGTGCCAGCAGTTTATATGCCCCGACAGTTACTGGGGCCAACGTCCTGACTTTC. Its protein product is CASSLYAPTVTGANVLTF.

This chain links TRBV5-8 with TRBJ1-2; tentatively, D is TRBD1 (6 bases). Per germline, CDR1 SGHTS and CDR2 YDEGEE. The CDR3 extends over 15 amino acids. V lost 1 base, J lost 4 bases, and 14 bases lay in between. The CDR3, as DNA: TGTGCCAGCAGCTTGACCCAGGGGAGCGGCTATGGCTACACCTTC. Translated, it gives CASSLTQGSGYGYTF.

This clone was recorded a few times. The chain joins TRBV28 to TRBJ1-2, with TRBD1 as a possible D gene (6 bases). The ends were cut back, 6 bases at V and 6 bases at J, with 20 bases in the middle. Per the germline V gene, CDR1 is MDHEN and CDR2 is SYDVKM. The CDR3 is 15 residues long. The CDR3 DNA is TGTGCCAGCAGCAGTGAATCGACAGGATTCCATGGCTACACCTTC. It encodes CASSSESTGFHGYTF.

This sequence joins TRBV11-2 and TRBJ2-1, with 11 nucleotides matching TRBD2. CDR1 and CDR2 from the germline V gene are SGHAT and FQNNGV. V shed 5 bases, J shed 8 bases, and the junction held 8 bases outside the gene matches. This CDR3 contains 15 residues. The CDR3 reads CASSHPGLAVHEQFF. DNA of the CDR3: TGTGCCAGCAGCCACCCGGGACTAGCGGTCCATGAGCAGTTCTTC.

This rearrangement joins TRBV13 to TRBJ1-2, with 12 bases identical to TRBD1. The germline CDR1 and CDR2 sequences are PRHDT and FYEKMQ (reference sequence). With V trimmed by 2 bases and J by 6 bases, 7 bases remained unmatched. This CDR3 region has 16 residues. CDR3 in amino acids: CASSLNLGTGGDGYTF. The CDR3 nucleotides read TGTGCCAGCAGCTTAAACCTCGGGACAGGGGGCGATGGCTACACCTTC.

As concerns this clone: One end of the junction is discordant with germline, which a read error may explain. This sequence joins TRBV7-9 and TRBJ2-3, with D perhaps matching TRBD2 (5 bases). Per germline, CDR1 SEHNR and CDR2 FQNEAQ (reference sequence). The CDR3 runs to 16 residues. Written as DNA, the CDR3 is TGTTCCAGCAGCAAGAAGCGGATAGGTAGCACAGATACGCAGTATTTT. Its translation: CSSSKKRIGSTDTQYF.

The chain carries TRBV7-9 and TRBJ2-7, with D perhaps TRBD1 (5 bases). This CDR3 contains 18 residues. The germline V and J ends were trimmed by 5 bases and 2 bases, with 25 bases remaining between them. CDR1 SEHNR and CDR2 FQNEAQ come from the germline V gene (reference sequence). Written as DNA, the CDR3 is TGTGCCAGCAGCGACGAAGCAGAAGACAGACAACCTCCCTACGAGCAGTACTTC. Amino acids: CASSDEAEDRQPPYEQYF.

In its sample, this clone was seen a few times. This sequence joins TRBV7-9 and TRBJ2-7; 9 nucleotides match TRBD1. Germline CDR1 reads SEHNR; CDR2 reads FQNEAQ (reference sequence). This CDR3 spans 15 amino acids. V lost 5 bases, J lost 5 bases, and 10 bases stayed unmatched. The chain's CDR3 is CASSRGTGYGHEQYF. CDR3 bases: TGTGCCAGCAGCCGCGGGACAGGGTACGGCCACGAGCAGTACTTC. The complete variable domain, with remaining parts taken from reference TRBV7-9 and TRBJ2-7, reads DTGVSQNPRHKITKRGQNVTFRCDPISEHNRLYWYRQTLGQGPEFLTYFQNEAQLEKSRLLSDRFSAERPKGSFSTLEIQRTEQGDSAMYLCASSRGTGYGHEQYFGPGTRLTVT.

The rearrangement joins TRBV19 to TRBJ1-2; D call uncertain. Trimming left V 0 bases short and J 8 bases short, with 13 bases between. Germline V lookup: CDR1 LNHDA, CDR2 SQIVND (reference sequence). This CDR3 comprises 14 residues. CDR3 sequence reads: CASSIDRSGWGYTF. CDR3 nucleotide sequence: TGTGCCAGTAGTATAGATAGATCAGGTTGGGGCTACACCTTC.

The rearrangement links TRBV9 to TRBJ2-1; 12 bases line up with TRBD2. This CDR3 is 16 amino acids long. V trimming: 2 bases; J trimming: 8 bases; junction bases outside the gene matches: 8. From germline, CDR1 is SGDLS and CDR2 YYNGEE. The CDR3 DNA reads TGTGCCAGCAGCGTCGGCCTAGCGGGAGGGGGCCATGAGCAGTTCTTC. This translates into CASSVGLAGGGHEQFF. Complete variable domain (other parts from reference TRBV9 and TRBJ2-1): DSGVTQTPKHLITATGQRVTLRCSPRSGDLSVYWYQQSLDQGLQFLIQYYNGEERAKGNILERFSAQQFPDLHSELNLSSLELGDSALYFCASSVGLAGGGHEQFFGPGTRLTVL.

The chain links TRBV18 to TRBJ2-7, with no clear D. This CDR3 is 13 amino acids long. V was pared by 0 bases and J by 6 bases, with 9 bases between. Germline assignment: CDR1 KGHSH and CDR2 LQKENI. CDR3 sequence reads: CASSPPMVGEQYF. CDR3 nucleotide sequence: TGTGCCAGCTCACCACCAATGGTCGGCGAGCAGTACTTC.

The sample holds a few counts of this clone. The gene calls are TRBV28 and TRBJ1-1, with D possibly TRBD1 on 5 matching bases. The CDR3 is 15 amino acids. The V and J ends lost 6 bases and 5 bases respectively, with 19 bases between them. Germline V gives CDR1 MDHEN, CDR2 SYDVKM. Here the CDR3 DNA reads TGTGCCAGCAGCTCCGGGGGGGGTCTGGGGACTGAAGCTTTCTTT. It codes for CASSSGGGLGTEAFF.

The chain employs TRBV7-8 and TRBJ2-1; 10 bases are a match to TRBD2. The CDR3 extends over 17 amino acids. After removal of 0 bases from V and 2 bases from J, the junction contained 4 bases not matched to a gene. CDR1 is SGHVS, CDR2 FQNEAQ, per germline. The CDR3 DNA reads TGTGCCAGCAGCTTAGCATGGACTAGCGGAACCTACAATGAGCAGTTCTTC. Its protein is CASSLAWTSGTYNEQFF.